A single sample is the source of the 20 T cell receptor beta chains below, sequenced in a study of identical twins. TCRdb re-derived calls from the 5' RACE reads in MiXCR, one entry per CDR3 protein. The sample lists roughly 490,000 distinct CDR3 sequences, more than 13% occurring once. These data were also reused for a study on yellow fever vaccine responses in identical twins.

The sequenced sample consisted of CD4+ T cells sorted from blood. The source of these receptors is a woman aged 18-29 years in good health.

V and J are TRBV14 and TRBJ1-2; D uncertain. Germline V gene data show CDR1 as SGHDN and CDR2 as FVKESK. The CDR3 is made up of 14 amino acids. V lost 1 base and J 6 bases, leaving 12 bases between the germline ends. The CDR3 region has the DNA TGTGCCAGCAGCCAAGTTAGGGCCCTTGATGGCTACACCTTC. Protein product: CASSQVRALDGYTF.

This clonotype was seen ten or more times. The chain employs TRBV12-3 or TRBV12-4 and TRBJ2-7; D remains ambiguous. The CDR3 is 14 residues long. The V and J ends lost 4 bases and 7 bases respectively, with 17 bases between them. This chain's CDR3 is CASSSRAGRWEQYF. In nucleotides, the CDR3 is TGTGCCAGCAGTTCTAGGGCAGGTCGGTGGGAGCAGTACTTC.

This clonotype was detected ten times or more. V gene TRBV12-3 or TRBV12-4 combines with J gene TRBJ2-7, with 10 nucleotides matching TRBD1. Trimming at V came to 5 bases and at J to 5 bases, leaving 9 bases not matched to a gene. The CDR3 runs 15 residues. The CDR3 DNA reads as TGTGCCAGCAGTCTAAAGGGGACAGGGGCCCACGAGCAGTACTTC. It translates to CASSLKGTGAHEQYF.

The gene calls are TRBV4-2 and TRBJ1-1; 7 bases agree with TRBD1. The CDR3 covers 14 residues. Germline-derived CDR1 and CDR2 are LGHNA and YNFKEQ. V shed 5 bases and J 4 bases; nucleotides not matched to a gene: 7. CDR3 sequence: CASSYRDSSTEAFF. In DNA form, the CDR3 reads TGTGCCAGCAGCTACCGGGACAGCTCCACTGAAGCTTTCTTT.

V is TRBV4-3 and J is TRBJ2-7; 9 nucleotides align to TRBD1. The ends lost 4 bases at V and 2 bases at J; junction bases unmatched: 6. The CDR3 runs to 15 residues. CDR1 and CDR2 from the germline V gene are LGHNA and YSLEER. The CDR3 protein is CASSRARTGAYEQYF. As DNA, the CDR3 is TGCGCCAGCAGCCGAGCACGGACAGGGGCCTACGAGCAGTACTTC.

In this sample, this clonotype turned up a few times. V is TRBV7-3 and J is TRBJ2-2; D call uncertain. Germline loops: CDR1 SGHTA, CDR2 FQGTGA. The CDR3 consists of 15 residues. Trimming removed 2 bases at V and 5 bases at J, with 12 bases between. The DNA for the CDR3 is TGTGCCAGCAGCTTAGATGGTTTCAGAACCGGGGAGCTGTTTTTT. Residues: CASSLDGFRTGELFF.

V usage is TRBV27 and J usage is TRBJ2-1; 9 nucleotides line up with TRBD2. Germline CDR1 and CDR2: MNHEY and SMNVEV (reference sequence). The CDR3 consists of 20 residues. Trimming at V came to 5 bases and at J to 4 bases, leaving 21 bases not matched to a gene. CDR3 nucleotides: TGTGCCAGCAGTCGCCGTATGGACCCACCGGGACTAGCATTATACAATGAGCAGTTCTTC. This encodes CASSRRMDPPGLALYNEQFF.

This clonotype was seen more than once but under ten times. The chain combines TRBV19 with TRBJ2-1; the match to TRBD2 covers 10 bases. The germline V gene encodes CDR1 LNHDA and CDR2 SQIVND (reference sequence). The CDR3 loop spans 18 amino acids. The V segment lost 0 bases and the J segment 7 bases; nucleotides outside the gene matches: 12. This CDR3 reads CASSIEPLAGVRGNEQFF. The CDR3 DNA is TGTGCCAGTAGTATAGAGCCCCTAGCGGGAGTACGAGGGAATGAGCAGTTCTTC.

This clonotype was detected ten times or more. The chain combines TRBV3-1 with TRBJ1-1; D remains ambiguous. Germline V gene sequence: CDR1 LGHDT, CDR2 YNNKEL (reference sequence). The germline V and J ends were trimmed by 2 bases and 8 bases, with 15 bases remaining between them. CDR3 size: 14 residues. In DNA, the CDR3 is TGTGCCAGCAGCCAAAACGGAATCGACCCGGAAGCTTTCTTT. It encodes CASSQNGIDPEAFF.

This clonotype came up many times. The chain recombines TRBV12-3 or TRBV12-4 with TRBJ1-1, with TRBD1 identical over 7 bases. This CDR3 is 15 amino acids long. J was trimmed by 4 bases and V by 4 bases; bases with no gene match: 9. The CDR3 DNA is TGTGCCAGCAGTTCGGGAACAGGGGTGGCCACTGAAGCTTTCTTT. Translating gives CASSSGTGVATEAFF.

The gene calls are TRBV6-2 or TRBV6-3 and TRBJ2-7, with 10 bases fitting TRBD1. The junction had 11 bases not matched to a gene; V was cut back by 6 bases and J by 3 bases. Germline assignment: CDR1 MNHEY and CDR2 SVGEGT. This CDR3 is 16 amino acids long. The CDR3 DNA reads TGTGCCAGCAGGACTTTCCCCGGGACAGGGGTCTACGAGCAGTACTTC. Translating gives CASRTFPGTGVYEQYF.

This clonotype came up a few times. The V call is TRBV11-1, the J call TRBJ2-3; D tentatively fits TRBD1 or TRBD2 (10 bases each). Germline V gene lookup returns CDR1 SGHAT and CDR2 FQDESV (reference sequence). The V gene lost 5 bases and the J gene lost 5 bases, with 29 bases spanning the gap. The CDR3 covers 19 residues. The CDR3 bases are TGTGCCAGCAGCGGGGGACAGGGGAAGGGACTAGCGTCCAAAGATACGCAGTATTTT. This sequence encodes CASSGGQGKGLASKDTQYF.

This clonotype was seen once. The chain recombines TRBV2 with TRBJ2-1; D gene ambiguous. Germline CDR1 SNHLY, CDR2 FYNNEI. V lost 8 bases, J lost 9 bases, and 14 bases lay in between. The CDR3 is 12 amino acids. CDR3 sequence reads: CASGDRLGEQFF. CDR3 nucleotide sequence: TGTGCCAGCGGCGATCGTTTAGGTGAGCAGTTCTTC.

The sample holds many counts of this clonotype. The chain recombines TRBV7-3 with TRBJ2-6; D is unresolved. The CDR3 totals 15 residues. V was clipped by 0 bases and J by 1 base, with 4 bases between them. Looked up from germline, CDR1 is SGHTA and CDR2 is FQGTGA. CDR3 region: CASSLTVSGANVLTF. The CDR3 DNA reads TGTGCCAGCAGCTTAACGGTTTCTGGGGCCAACGTCCTGACTTTC.

This clonotype was counted a few times. The chain is built from TRBV2 and TRBJ2-1; D not certain. Per germline, CDR1 SNHLY and CDR2 FYNNEI. CDR3 length: 13 residues. V was shortened by 0 bases and J by 14 bases, with 14 bases between the two germline ends. Here the CDR3 reads CASSEAPTPEKFF. DNA for the CDR3: TGTGCCAGCAGTGAAGCGCCGACTCCCGAGAAGTTCTTC.

The V call is TRBV20-1, the J call TRBJ2-1; D may be TRBD1 (6 bases). This CDR3 contains 12 residues. The ends were cut back, 5 bases at V and 6 bases at J, with 11 bases in the middle. CDR1 DFQATT and CDR2 SNEGSKA come from the germline V gene (reference sequence). The CDR3 DNA reads TGCAGTGCTTGGACAGACACCAATGAGCAGTTCTTC. It codes for CSAWTDTNEQFF.

The rearrangement joins TRBV6-2 or TRBV6-3 to TRBJ2-2; TRBD2 aligns across 10 bases. This CDR3 region has 15 residues. V lost 5 bases to trimming and J lost 6 bases; unmatched junction nucleotides: 6. Per the germline V gene, CDR1 is MNHEY and CDR2 is SVGEGT. CDR3 bases: TGTGCCAGCAGTACCCTAGCGGGAGCATCCGGGGAGCTGTTTTTT. Translating it yields CASSTLAGASGELFF.

This clonotype was found a few times. This sequence joins TRBV7-9 and TRBJ1-4; 7 nucleotides align to TRBD1. The CDR3 is 15 residues long. CDR1 and CDR2 from the germline V gene are SEHNR and FQNEAQ (reference sequence). Unmatched junction bases numbered 7, after V lost 5 bases and J lost 4 bases. The CDR3 loop reads CASSPGQTYNEKLFF. The CDR3 DNA reads as TGTGCCAGCAGCCCGGGACAGACTTATAATGAAAAACTGTTTTTT.

This clonotype was counted between two and nine times. The J gene is TRBJ2-7, the V gene TRBV20-1, with a possible D match to TRBD1 (5 bases). The CDR3 covers 15 residues. Trimming took 3 bases from V and 0 from J, leaving 15 bases between them. In germline, CDR1 is DFQATT, CDR2 SNEGSKA (reference sequence). CDR3 in amino acids: CSARTATTPSYEQYF. CDR3 DNA sequence: TGCAGTGCTAGGACAGCTACAACACCCTCCTACGAGCAGTACTTC.

This clonotype showed up just once. This chain connects TRBV7-2 to TRBJ2-3; D is uncertain. The CDR3 has 14 amino acids. Germline V gene lookup returns CDR1 SGHTA and CDR2 FQGNSA. The V end lost 5 bases, the J end lost 6 bases, and 15 bases lay between the germline ends. CDR3 loop: CASSPSGGLDTQYF. As DNA, the CDR3 is TGTGCCAGCAGCCCCTCAGGTGGGTTGGATACGCAGTATTTT.